The 31 T cell receptor beta chains in this list originate from one sample, sequenced in a study of T cells in localized non-small cell lung cancer. Profiled with immunoSEQ multiplex PCR; TCRdb holds only in-frame clones, not every one. The sample yields tens of thousands of clones, approximately 88% seen once. Material: peripheral blood mononuclear cells, obtained before any cancer treatment. The receptors derive from a woman aged 35 to 70 with stage III lung adenocarcinoma.

The J gene is TRBJ2-3, the V gene TRBV27; 8 bases are shared with TRBD1. From germline, CDR1 is MNHEY and CDR2 SMNVEV (reference sequence). The J segment lost 1 base and the V segment lost 6 bases, leaving 6 bases of the junction unmatched. The CDR3 contains 15 residues. The CDR3 nucleotides are TGTGCCAGCAGCCTGGACAGGGCGGGCACAGATACGCAGTATTTT. Encoded protein: CASSLDRAGTDTQYF.

The V and J genes are TRBV12-2 and TRBJ1-1. TRBV12-2 is a pseudogene segment. This CDR3 has 15 residues. Here the CDR3 DNA reads TGTGCAAGTCGCTTAGCCGGGGGTGGGAACACTGAAGCTTTCTTT. Its translation is CASRLAGGGNTEAFF.

This sequence joins TRBV23-1 and TRBJ2-7, with TRBD1 matching 11 bases. TRBV23-1 is recorded as an ORF, its role being uncertain. V lost 8 bases to trimming and J lost 2 bases; unmatched junction nucleotides: 2. This CDR3 is 13 amino acids long. The CDR3 DNA sequence: TGCGCCAGCGGGGACAGGGGGGCCTACGAGCAGTACTTC. It specifies CASGDRGAYEQYF.

This clone was picked up one time. The CDR3: CASSLGTGGYEQFF. In DNA, the CDR3 is TGTGCCAGCAGCTTAGGGACAGGGGGCTATGAGCAGTTCTTC. V usage is TRBV13 and J usage is TRBJ2-1; TRBD1 aligns across 10 bases. This CDR3 is built from 14 residues. The J segment lost 8 bases and the V segment lost 0 bases, leaving 1 base of the junction unmatched. Germline-derived CDR1 and CDR2 are PRHDT and FYEKMQ (reference sequence).

The V call is TRBV6-5, the J call TRBJ1-1, with D perhaps TRBD1 (5 bases). CDR1 MNHEY and CDR2 SVGAGI come from the germline V gene. This CDR3 has 13 amino acids. Trimming stripped 6 bases from V and 6 bases from J, with 14 bases between. CDR3 sequence reads: CASSLGGGAEAFF. The DNA of the CDR3 is TGTGCCAGCAGCCTAGGTGGGGGGGCTGAAGCTTTCTTT.

The chain combines TRBV10-3 with TRBJ1-5; tentatively, D is TRBD1 (5 bases). The germline V gene encodes CDR1 ENHRY and CDR2 SYGVKD. The CDR3 consists of 15 residues. Trimming cost V 0 bases and J 3 bases, with 9 bases left between them. CDR3 residues: CAISESQGTNQPQHF. CDR3 bases: TGTGCCATCAGTGAGTCCCAGGGCACCAATCAGCCCCAGCATTTT.

This chain joins TRBV27 and TRBJ1-2; TRBD1 agrees at 11 bases. The trim removed 0 bases at V and 2 bases at J, leaving 5 bases unmatched. The CDR3 loop spans 17 amino acids. Germline CDR1 MNHEY, CDR2 SMNVEV (reference sequence). The CDR3 sequence is CASSLSRTGGANYGYTF. The CDR3 DNA reads as TGTGCCAGCAGTTTATCGAGGACAGGGGGCGCCAACTATGGCTACACCTTC.

The table lists this clone with a count of one. CDR3 nucleotide sequence: TGTGCCAGCAAGGTAGACCGATACTCTGGAAACACCATATATTTT. This encodes CASKVDRYSGNTIYF. V is TRBV6-5 and J is TRBJ1-3; D not resolved. CDR1 and CDR2 from the germline V gene are MNHEY and SVGAGI. V was trimmed by 7 bases and J by 0 bases, leaving 13 bases between them. The CDR3 length is 15 residues.

This clone was detected only a few times. CDR3 nucleotides: TGCGCCAGCAGCGTGACAGGGAGGGACGGCTATGGCTACACCTTC. The encoded protein is CASSVTGRDGYGYTF. This chain joins TRBV5-1 and TRBJ1-2; 7 bases fit TRBD1. Germline V gene data show CDR1 as SGHRS and CDR2 as YFSETQ. The length of the CDR3 is 15 residues. The trim removed 4 bases at V and 4 bases at J, leaving 10 bases unmatched.

The chain has TRBV4-1 and TRBJ1-2, with D uncertain. The CDR3 spans 15 residues. The V end lost 0 bases, the J end lost 6 bases, and 14 bases lay between the germline ends. Germline CDR1 MGHRA, CDR2 YSYEKL. DNA for the CDR3: TGCGCCAGCAGCCAAGATTTGTTCTTGGTAGATGGCTACACCTTC. Amino acid sequence: CASSQDLFLVDGYTF.

In this sample, this clone turned up a few times. This sequence joins TRBV6-1 and TRBJ1-4; TRBD1 matches at 9 bases. CDR3 length: 15 residues. Losses at the gene ends were 1 base for V and 6 bases for J; bases not matched to a gene: 3. CDR1 is MNHNS and CDR2 is SASEGT in the germline V gene. The CDR3 is CASSEGGQGYEKLFF. The CDR3 nucleotides are TGTGCCAGCAGTGAAGGGGGACAGGGATATGAAAAACTGTTTTTT.

The J gene is TRBJ2-2, the V gene TRBV5-1; 7 bases fit TRBD2. Losses at the gene ends were 3 bases for V and 2 bases for J; bases not matched to a gene: 4. The CDR3 extends over 15 amino acids. The germline gives CDR1 SGHRS, CDR2 YFSETQ. CDR3 sequence: CASSSVAGNTGELFF. CDR3 coding DNA: TGCGCCAGCAGCTCCGTAGCGGGTAACACCGGGGAGCTGTTTTTT.

This chain connects TRBV4-1 to TRBJ1-1; TRBD1 agrees at 8 bases. Per germline, CDR1 MGHRA and CDR2 YSYEKL. The CDR3 runs to 17 residues. Germline trimming cut 5 bases from V and 6 bases from J; bases unmatched to any gene: 17. As DNA, the CDR3 is TGCGCCAGCAGCTCTACTTTCACAGGGACAGGAGGGTCTGAAGCTTTCTTT. This encodes CASSSTFTGTGGSEAFF.

The V gene is TRBV29-1, the J gene TRBJ1-6, with unresolved D. The length of the CDR3 is 18 residues. Germline lookup yields CDR1 SQVTM and CDR2 ANQGSEA. Trimming stripped 7 bases from V and 0 bases from J, with 22 bases between. The chain's CDR3 is CSALGGHTGSSYNSPLHF. In DNA, the CDR3 is TGCAGCGCACTTGGCGGGCACACGGGGAGCTCCTATAATTCACCCCTCCACTTT.

The chain has TRBV7-9 and TRBJ2-7; 9 bases match TRBD1. The germline V gene has CDR1 SEHNR and CDR2 FQNEAQ (reference sequence). Losses at the gene ends were 5 bases for V and 6 bases for J; bases not matched to a gene: 5. The CDR3 loop spans 13 amino acids. CDR3 loop: CASSRGQGIEQYF. The DNA for the CDR3 is TGTGCCAGCAGCCGCGGACAGGGGATCGAGCAGTACTTC.

The V gene is TRBV27, the J gene TRBJ2-7; D is undetermined. This CDR3 has 11 residues. V lost 3 bases to trimming and J lost 5 bases, with 5 bases between them. Germline CDR1 MNHEY, CDR2 SMNVEV (reference sequence). CDR3 DNA: TGTGCCAGCAGTTTCCGGAACGAGCAGTACTTC. This translates into CASSFRNEQYF.

This rearrangement joins TRBV9 to TRBJ2-5; TRBD2 might be the D (7 bases). The CDR3 has 18 residues. V lost 0 bases to trimming and J lost 0 bases, with 18 bases between them. From germline, CDR1 is SGDLS and CDR2 YYNGEE. CDR3 sequence (DNA): TGTGCCAGCAGCGTAGGATGGGGGGCTAGCGGCAACCAAGAGACCCAGTACTTC. This translates into CASSVGWGASGNQETQYF.

V is TRBV7-2 and J is TRBJ2-3; the match to TRBD2 covers 7 bases. V trimming: 5 bases; J trimming: 1 base; junction bases outside the gene matches: 12. CDR3 length equals 17 residues. Germline CDR1 is SGHTA and CDR2 is FQGNSA. The CDR3 region is CASSPIPGGTRTDTQYF. The DNA for the CDR3 is TGTGCCAGCAGCCCCATCCCGGGGGGAACCCGCACAGATACGCAGTATTTT.

The chain links TRBV2 to TRBJ2-7; D gene unclear. Germline CDR1 SNHLY, CDR2 FYNNEI. The V and J ends lost 7 bases and 2 bases respectively, with 9 bases between them. The CDR3 extends over 12 amino acids. The CDR3 bases are TGTGCCAGCACCGAAGGCCCCTACGAGCAGTACTTC. Amino acids: CASTEGPYEQYF.

The chain couples TRBV6-5 to TRBJ1-1; unclear D gene. This CDR3 contains 13 residues. The ends were cut back, 10 bases at V and 1 base at J, with 13 bases in the middle. Per the germline V gene, CDR1 is MNHEY and CDR2 is SVGAGI. Here the CDR3 reads CATCQQRNTEAFF. The DNA of the CDR3 is TGTGCCACCTGCCAGCAGCGGAACACTGAAGCTTTCTTT.

The chain's CDR3 is CASSLVRGSYEQYF. The DNA for the CDR3 is TGTGCCAGCAGCTTAGTACGGGGCTCCTACGAGCAGTACTTC. The chain employs TRBV11-2 and TRBJ2-7; possible D gene TRBD2, 5 bases. The V end was cut by 1 base, the J end by 0 bases, with 7 bases between. The CDR3 totals 14 residues. CDR1 and CDR2 from the germline V gene are SGHAT and FQNNGV.

V usage is TRBV10-3 and J usage is TRBJ2-3; 9 bases are a match to TRBD2. This CDR3 spans 13 amino acids. CDR1 is ENHRY and CDR2 is SYGVKD in the germline V gene. Trimming removed 6 bases from V and 6 bases from J; junction bases left unmatched: 4. The DNA of the CDR3 is TGTGCCATCAGGCGGGGGGGCAACGATACGCAGTATTTT. This translates into CAIRRGGNDTQYF.

The V and J genes are TRBV20-1 and TRBJ1-3; D is uncertain. Trimming stripped 1 base from V and 7 bases from J, with 5 bases between. Germline CDR1 reads DFQATT; CDR2 reads SNEGSKA (reference sequence). The CDR3 runs 11 residues. The CDR3 DNA follows: TGCAGTGCTAGAGCGGAGAACACCATATATTTT. It specifies CSARAENTIYF.

The chain uses TRBV5-6 and TRBJ1-1; unclear D gene. CDR1 SGHDT and CDR2 YYEEEE come from the germline V gene. The CDR3 spans 13 residues. The ends were cut back, 3 bases at V and 0 bases at J, with 6 bases in the middle. The CDR3 is CASSSALNTEAFF. The CDR3 DNA reads TGTGCCAGCAGCTCTGCCCTGAACACTGAAGCTTTCTTT.

The gene calls are TRBV9 and TRBJ2-7, with a possible D match to TRBD1 (5 bases). From germline, CDR1 is SGDLS and CDR2 YYNGEE. The CDR3 spans 14 residues. Between the trimmed V and J ends, which lost 4 bases and 3 bases, there was a span of 14 bases. CDR3 loop: CASSPEPQGYEQYF. The CDR3 DNA is TGTGCCAGCAGCCCAGAGCCCCAGGGCTACGAGCAGTACTTC.

CDR3 loop: CASSRTTHYAFF. Here the CDR3 DNA reads TGTGCCAGCAGCCGCACAACCCACTACGCTTTCTTT. The chain is built from TRBV7-2 and TRBJ1-1; D unclear. From germline, CDR1 is SGHTA and CDR2 FQGNSA. CDR3 length: 12 residues. V dropped 5 bases and J dropped 11 bases, with 15 bases sitting between them.

V and J are TRBV7-6 and TRBJ2-5, with D unclear. The CDR3 covers 13 residues. The ends were cut back, 1 base at V and 6 bases at J, with 9 bases in the middle. CDR1 SGHVS and CDR2 FNYEAQ come from the germline V gene. CDR3 sequence reads: CASSLEAPQTQYF. The CDR3 DNA reads TGTGCCAGCAGCTTAGAGGCTCCACAGACCCAGTACTTC.

The CDR3 nucleotides are TGTGCCAGCAGCTTAGGGGTCTACAATGAGCAGTTCTTC. Translating it yields CASSLGVYNEQFF. The chain combines TRBV5-4 with TRBJ2-1; possible D gene TRBD1, 5 bases. Germline loops: CDR1 SGHNT, CDR2 YYREEE (reference sequence). This CDR3 region has 13 residues. V dropped 2 bases and J dropped 3 bases, with 6 bases sitting between them.

The CDR3: CASSLVAGLGYTF. DNA for the CDR3: TGTGCCAGCAGCTTAGTGGCAGGGCTTGGCTACACCTTC. This rearrangement joins TRBV11-2 to TRBJ1-2; tentative D call: TRBD1 (5 bases). CDR3 length equals 13 residues. Germline CDR1 SGHAT, CDR2 FQNNGV. The ends were cut back, 1 base at V and 7 bases at J, with 10 bases in the middle.

The genes are TRBV19 and TRBJ1-3; 10 bases line up with TRBD1. V was clipped by 7 bases and J by 3 bases; unmatched bases: 9. The CDR3 has 16 amino acids. Germline CDR1 is LNHDA and CDR2 is SQIVND (reference sequence). DNA for the CDR3: TGTGCCAGTACCCCAAACCGGGACAGGGGTGGAAACACCATATATTTT. Residues: CASTPNRDRGGNTIYF.

This clone was seen only a few times. The rearrangement links TRBV2 to TRBJ1-1; D is perhaps TRBD1 (5 bases). Trimming took 3 bases from V and 1 from J, leaving 12 bases between them. Germline loops: CDR1 SNHLY, CDR2 FYNNEI. The CDR3 loop spans 15 amino acids. This CDR3 reads CASSDSGLKNTEAFF. The CDR3 coding sequence is TGTGCCAGCAGTGATTCAGGGCTTAAGAACACTGAAGCTTTCTTT.